This T cell receptor beta chain was found in a study of blood T cell repertoires in COVID-19 (dated by TCRdb to 2020 to 2022). Describing the broader study: The collaborator samples originated in the United States, Italy and Spain and spanned the acute and convalescent phases of COVID-19. Sample metadata almost always included a de-identified subject ID, COVID-19 status, age in years and sex. Where available, HLA class I and class II types were taken from metadata supplied by the sample provider and were not determined by assay-based typing. Subjects who had been exposed to COVID-19, were actively infected with it, or had recovered from it provided the deeply sampled blood TCRbeta repertoires that made up the dataset. The repertoires were released in a freely available public database intended as a resource for research on the immune response to SARS-CoV-2. The prospective study material was composed of cDNA or gDNA derived from T cells, B-cell-depleted T cells, or PBMCs. The samples were drawn from two sources: the first 160 participants of the ongoing ImmuneRACE study, and 1,000 to 1,500 subjects contributed by 6 global collaborators. Results the study describes overall, beyond this receptor: The quantity of clinical and demographic metadata differed by source and by participant and was supplied without curation.

For this clone: Its binding antigen is unknown. No base qualities exist here, and no much larger clone lies one base off it.

TCRbeta CDR3 regions were amplified from genomic DNA using the immunoSEQ Assay, a bias-controlled multiplex PCR. In the paper's pipeline: Within the assay, amplification of reference gene primers was used to estimate how many nucleated cells each sample contained. Sequence reads were collapsed and filtered to measure the absolute abundance of every unique TCRbeta CDR3 rearrangement. For each sample, productive Simpson clonality was calculated by taking the square root of Simpson's diversity index across productive rearrangements. TCRdb took this table from immuneACCESS and kept in-frame rearrangements with V and J called. Such tables lack part of the clones; where checked against another copy, unresolved V genes explain under half of the gap, and the rest is unexplained. V and J calls plus clone size are reproduced from that table; the DNA served to infer D and trimming. Within this sample are approximately 260,000 clones, with roughly 90% of them counted one time only. The top ten clonotypes cover more than 5% of the sample.

In the prospective study, participants were about 18 to 90 years old, resided in 20 to 30 geographic areas of the United States, and were enrolled through a virtual design. To assign participants to cohorts, the prospective study relied on clinical history that participants themselves reported in a screening survey and a study questionnaire. In the prospective study, whole blood, serum and a nasopharyngeal or oropharyngeal swab were collected from each participant by mobile phlebotomists. Over a roughly 2-month period, participants in the prospective study had the option of providing additional blood draws and questionnaires. Prospective study blood samples were shipped either frozen or at room temperature before DNA extraction. The CDR3 sequence holds 15 residues, the cysteine and phenylalanine included. Only CDR3 DNA is held: 45 bases, read in frame from base 1. Ends trimmed: V by 1 base, J by 4 bases; bases unmatched to a gene: 5. CDR1 and CDR2 are read off the germline V gene as LGHNA and YSLEER.

The clonotype was recovered from a woman in her 30s with acute COVID-19. Specimen: PBMCs or T cells enriched from blood (not recorded which). Here the chain combines TRBV4-3 and TRBJ2-7; TRBD1 fits 9 bases in the junction. CDR3 sequence: CASSQGQGGKYEQYF. Here is the DNA: TGCGCCAGCAGCCAAGGACAGGGGGGAAAATACGAGCAGTACTTC.